The sequence of this TCR beta chain was determined in a study of CD8 T cells in ankylosing spondylitis. Overall study findings and caveats: Ankylosing spondylitis blood appeared to be characterized by a TCR beta motif of eight highly homologous variants.

The table lists this clonotype with a few counts. The antigen is undetermined. TCRdb redid the calling of the 5' RACE reads with MiXCR, one entry per CDR3 protein. This table has about 220,000 distinct CDR3 sequences, more than 5.5% appearing once. After removal of 4 bases from V and 7 bases from J, the junction contained 9 bases not matched to a gene. This CDR3 contains 16 residues. Germline V lookup: CDR1 SGDLS, CDR2 YYNGEE. This sequence was found in a male donor with ankylosing spondylitis. The sequenced material came from blood, either unsorted or a sorted T cell fraction (not recorded which). The chain has TRBV9 and TRBJ2-4; TRBD2 agrees at 12 bases. The CDR3 sequence is CASSHKTSGGSNIQYF. The CDR3 DNA reads as TGTGCCAGCAGCCACAAGACTAGCGGGGGTAGCAACATTCAGTACTTC.